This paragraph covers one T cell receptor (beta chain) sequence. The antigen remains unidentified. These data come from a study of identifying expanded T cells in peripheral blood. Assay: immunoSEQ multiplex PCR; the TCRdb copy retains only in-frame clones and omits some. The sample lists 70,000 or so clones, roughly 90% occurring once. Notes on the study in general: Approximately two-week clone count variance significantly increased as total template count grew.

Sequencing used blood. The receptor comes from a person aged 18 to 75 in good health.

CDR3 amino acids: CASSVRQGYGYTF. The CDR3 DNA follows: TGTGCCAGCAGCGTGAGACAGGGCTATGGCTACACCTTC. The chain couples TRBV5-5 to TRBJ1-2; 7 bases are a match to TRBD1. This CDR3 is 13 amino acids long. Germline CDR1 SGHKS, CDR2 YYEKEE (reference sequence). Trimming removed 4 bases from V and 4 bases from J; junction bases left unmatched: 4.